What follows are 24 T cell receptor beta chains derived from one specimen sequenced in a study of cytomegalovirus exposure and HLA in healthy donors. 60 Vbeta and 13 Jbeta primers were used in PCR. Here immunoSEQ multiplex PCR was the method, and the copy in TCRdb shows in-frame clones only, minus some. The sample lists 150,000 or so clones; 82% were seen once. Sequencing input: PBMCs. These receptors were obtained from a woman between 50 and 59 years old in good health and CMV-seropositive.

The rearrangement links TRBV5-1 to TRBJ2-3; 7 bases agree with TRBD2. Germline CDR1 SGHRS, CDR2 YFSETQ. J gave up 3 bases and V 5 bases, and 6 bases lay outside the gene matches. The CDR3 spans 14 residues. CDR3 loop: CASRRDYGTDTQYF. In nucleotides, the CDR3 is TGCGCCAGCAGAAGGGACTACGGTACAGATACGCAGTATTTT.

The chain links TRBV4-3 to TRBJ2-3; D may be TRBD1 (6 bases). This CDR3 has 16 residues. Trimming cost V 4 bases and J 6 bases, with 20 bases left between them. Looked up from germline, CDR1 is LGHNA and CDR2 is YSLEER. DNA of the CDR3: TGCGCCAGCAGCCCACAGGGCCCCTGGGTCGGCGATACGCAGTATTTT. This sequence encodes CASSPQGPWVGDTQYF.

This chain uses TRBV2 with TRBJ2-6; D gene unclear. The CDR3 has 14 amino acids. V was shortened by 4 bases and J by 0 bases, with 4 bases between the two germline ends. Per germline, CDR1 SNHLY and CDR2 FYNNEI. This CDR3 reads CASSAPSGANVLTF. The CDR3 DNA reads TGTGCCAGCAGTGCTCCCTCTGGGGCCAACGTCCTGACTTTC. Variable domain in full (rest from reference TRBV2 and TRBJ2-6): EPEVTQTPSHQVTQMGQEVILRCVPISNHLYFYWYRQILGQKVEFLVSFYNNEISEKSEIFDDQFSVERPDGSNFTLKIRSTKLEDSAMYFCASSAPSGANVLTFGAGSRLTVL.

The chain is built from TRBV9 and TRBJ2-3; possibly TRBD2 for D (5 bases). This CDR3 is built from 13 residues. V lost 0 bases, J lost 3 bases, and 5 bases lay in between. Looked up from germline, CDR1 is SGDLS and CDR2 is YYNGEE. The CDR3 here is CASSVGTTDTQYF. CDR3 DNA sequence: TGTGCCAGCAGCGTAGGGACTACAGATACGCAGTATTTT.

The J gene is TRBJ1-1, the V gene TRBV2; D is possibly TRBD1 (5 bases). Germline CDR1 SNHLY, CDR2 FYNNEI. Trimming removed 4 bases at V and 0 bases at J, with 12 bases between. The CDR3 runs to 15 residues. The CDR3 DNA reads TGTGCCAGCAGTGGGGGGACTTATATGAACACTGAAGCTTTCTTT. This translates into CASSGGTYMNTEAFF.

This CDR3 is CASSTGLIEQFF. The CDR3 DNA sequence: TGTGCCAGCAGCACGGGACTGATAGAGCAGTTCTTC. The chain has TRBV5-4 and TRBJ2-1, with D possibly matching TRBD2 (6 bases). Germline CDR1 reads SGHNT; CDR2 reads YYREEE (reference sequence). The CDR3 sequence is 12 residues long. Trimming stripped 4 bases from V and 10 bases from J, with 12 bases between.

This chain's CDR3 is CASGDRYTGELFF. The DNA of the CDR3 is TGTGCCAGCGGAGACAGGTACACCGGGGAGCTGTTTTTT. The rearrangement links TRBV6-1 to TRBJ2-2; a possible D gene is TRBD1 (6 bases). Trimming stripped 8 bases from V and 3 bases from J, with 10 bases between. Germline V gene data show CDR1 as MNHNS and CDR2 as SASEGT. The CDR3 contains 13 residues.

With regard to this clone: The junction differs from germline at one of its ends, possibly a read error. The chain uses TRBV7-9 and TRBJ2-7; D remains ambiguous. Germline values: CDR1 SEHNR, CDR2 FQNEAQ (reference sequence). The CDR3 loop spans 12 amino acids. The CDR3, as DNA: TGTTCCAGCAGCTTAGTCAGGAACGAGCAGTACTTC. This gives the protein CSSSLVRNEQYF.

This clone has a single count. This rearrangement joins TRBV2 to TRBJ1-2; D not resolved. The V and J ends lost 9 bases and 3 bases respectively, with 17 bases between them. Germline CDR1 reads SNHLY; CDR2 reads FYNNEI. There are 14 residues in the CDR3. CDR3 in DNA: TGTGCCAGAAACCTGGGCGGGAAAGACTATGGCTACACCTTC. Translated: CARNLGGKDYGYTF.

The rearrangement joins TRBV19 to TRBJ2-6, with 11 bases lining up with TRBD2. V trimming: 11 bases; J trimming: 0 bases; junction bases outside the gene matches: 3. The CDR3 spans 15 residues. The germline V gene has CDR1 LNHDA and CDR2 SQIVND (reference sequence). CDR3 sequence (DNA): TGTGCCGCCGGGACTAGCGGCTCTGGGGCCAACGTCCTGACTTTC. Translating it yields CAAGTSGSGANVLTF. Combining the CDR3 with reference TRBV19 and TRBJ2-6 gives the whole variable domain DGGITQSPKYLFRKEGQNVTLSCEQNLNHDAMYWYRQDPGQGLRLIYYSQIVNDFQKGDIAEGYSVSREKKESFPLTVTSAQKNPTAFYLCAAGTSGSGANVLTFGAGSRLTVL.

V gene TRBV29-1 combines with J gene TRBJ1-2, with 7 bases aligning to TRBD1. Germline assignment: CDR1 SQVTM and CDR2 ANQGSEA. Trimming at V came to 7 bases and at J to 6 bases, leaving 17 bases not matched to a gene. The CDR3 contains 15 residues. The CDR3 loop reads CSAGGGQMTGDGYTF. The CDR3 bases are TGCAGCGCCGGGGGGGGACAGATGACTGGGGATGGCTACACCTTC.

The chain has TRBV2 and TRBJ1-2; TRBD1 matches 7 bases. Germline V CDR1 and CDR2: SNHLY, FYNNEI. This CDR3 is 14 amino acids long. V dropped 8 bases and J dropped 3; count of bases not matched to a gene: 9. This CDR3 is CASVQEQGYYGYTF. The DNA of the CDR3 is TGTGCCAGCGTTCAGGAACAGGGGTACTATGGCTACACCTTC.

CDR3 amino acids: CASRGAGLGGNTQYF. The DNA of the CDR3 is TGCGCCAGCAGGGGAGCCGGGTTGGGTGGGAATACGCAGTATTTT. This chain connects TRBV5-1 to TRBJ2-3; D is possibly TRBD2 (5 bases). The V gene lost 5 bases and the J gene lost 7 bases, with 20 bases spanning the gap. The CDR3 spans 15 residues. Germline V gene sequence: CDR1 SGHRS, CDR2 YFSETQ.

This sequence joins TRBV18 and TRBJ2-3, with 7 positions matching TRBD1. Germline loops: CDR1 KGHSH, CDR2 LQKENI. CDR3 length: 17 amino acids. The V gene end was trimmed by 0 bases and the J gene end by 3 bases; junction bases not matched to a gene: 9. Written as DNA, the CDR3 is TGTGCCAGCTCACCACCGAGTAGGGGGCCTGGTACAGATACGCAGTATTTT. It is translated as CASSPPSRGPGTDTQYF.

This chain links TRBV14 with TRBJ2-7; weak D call: TRBD2 (6 bases). The CDR3 runs to 13 residues. The germline V gene has CDR1 SGHDN and CDR2 FVKESK. Deletions cut 3 bases from V and 2 bases from J, with 8 bases between. In DNA form, the CDR3 reads TGTGCCAGCAGCCACCGGGGGACCTACGAGCAGTACTTC. Translating gives CASSHRGTYEQYF.

With regard to this clone: This specimen includes other DNA sequences encoding the same CDR3. V and J are TRBV7-6 and TRBJ2-7; 7 positions agree with TRBD2. The V segment lost 1 base and the J segment 3 bases; nucleotides outside the gene matches: 3. The CDR3 length is 14 residues. The germline V gene has CDR1 SGHVS and CDR2 FNYEAQ. CDR3 amino acids: CASSLEAGDYEQYF. CDR3 DNA sequence: TGTGCCAGCAGCTTAGAGGCGGGAGACTACGAGCAGTACTTC.

Concerning this clone: Compared with germline, one end of the junction differs, possibly owing to a read error. V usage is TRBV7-9 and J usage is TRBJ1-5; 8 bases map to TRBD1. The length of the CDR3 is 15 residues. Germline V gives CDR1 SEHNR, CDR2 FQNEAQ (reference sequence). DNA for the CDR3: TGTTCCAGCAGCCTCTCGACAGGGGTCAATCAGCCCCAGCATTTT. It translates to CSSSLSTGVNQPQHF.

The chain has TRBV5-6 and TRBJ2-4, with 11 bases aligning to TRBD1. Trimming removed 0 bases from V and 9 bases from J; junction bases left unmatched: 5. This CDR3 has 15 amino acids. CDR1 is SGHDT, CDR2 YYEEEE, per germline. The CDR3 sequence is CASSLGDRGGAIQYF. The CDR3 nucleotides read TGTGCCAGCAGCTTGGGGGACAGGGGGGGGGCCATTCAGTACTTC.

The CDR3 bases are TGTGCCAGCAGCTCTGGAGGCTACGAGCAGTACTTC. Translating gives CASSSGGYEQYF. This chain uses TRBV5-4 with TRBJ2-7; a possible D gene is TRBD2 (5 bases). Looked up from germline, CDR1 is SGHNT and CDR2 is YYREEE (reference sequence). The CDR3 extends over 12 amino acids. V lost 3 bases, J lost 3 bases, and 7 bases lay in between. The entire variable domain, with the rest obtained from reference TRBV5-4 and TRBJ2-7, is as follows: ETGVTQSPTHLIKTRGQQVTLRCSSQSGHNTVSWYQQALGQGPQFIFQYYREEENGRGNFPPRFSGLQFPNYSSELNVNALELDDSALYLCASSSGGYEQYFGPGTRLTVT.

V and J are TRBV13 and TRBJ1-1; a possible D gene is TRBD1 (5 bases). The V gene lost 5 bases and the J gene lost 1 base, with 11 bases spanning the gap. CDR3 length: 14 residues. Germline V gives CDR1 PRHDT, CDR2 FYEKMQ (reference sequence). CDR3 region: CASSATDRNTEAFF. The CDR3 nucleotides are TGTGCCAGCAGCGCGACAGACAGGAACACTGAAGCTTTCTTT.

This clone appeared a few times. This chain uses TRBV6-1 with TRBJ1-6, with a possible D match to TRBD1 (5 bases). V was shortened by 1 base and J by 10 bases, with 14 bases between the two germline ends. Germline loops: CDR1 MNHNS, CDR2 SASEGT. CDR3 size: 15 residues. This chain's CDR3 is CASSEDQGNGSPLHF. The CDR3 nucleotides are TGTGCCAGCAGTGAAGATCAGGGTAACGGATCACCCCTCCACTTT.

The chain couples TRBV6-1 to TRBJ1-6; 8 bases agree with TRBD1. Per germline, CDR1 MNHNS and CDR2 SASEGT. The J segment lost 10 bases and the V segment lost 3 bases, leaving 11 bases of the junction unmatched. There are 16 residues in the CDR3. CDR3 residues: CASSDGQGEVRSPLHF. In DNA, the CDR3 is TGTGCCAGCAGTGACGGACAGGGTGAAGTACGGTCACCCCTCCACTTT.

The chain is built from TRBV2 and TRBJ2-7; D is possibly TRBD1 (5 bases). The ends were cut back, 7 bases at V and 6 bases at J, with 10 bases in the middle. The CDR3 consists of 11 residues. The V gene's germline CDR1 is SNHLY and CDR2 FYNNEI. The CDR3 DNA sequence: TGTGCCAGCAACGCAGGGCCCGAGCAGTACTTC. Its protein is CASNAGPEQYF.

V and J are TRBV18 and TRBJ1-6, with D possibly TRBD1 on 6 matching bases. The CDR3 totals 15 residues. V was pared by 1 base and J by 8 bases, with 12 bases between. Germline lookup yields CDR1 KGHSH and CDR2 LQKENI. This CDR3 reads CASSPRPGADSPLHF. Written as DNA, the CDR3 is TGTGCCAGCTCACCACGGCCAGGGGCAGATTCACCCCTCCACTTT.